The sequence of this T cell receptor (beta chain) was determined in a study of long-term antiretroviral therapy in people with HIV (dated by TCRdb to the early 2020s). At the level of the whole study: The earliest samples were collected roughly a decade before the 2015 WHO recommendation for immediate ART, at a time when ART was usually postponed until CD4 counts fell. Of the roughly 30 participants with HIV, about twelve were female. A total of over 150 cryopreserved PBMC samples came from around 30 adults with confirmed HIV infection and were collected serially over a mean of approximately six years (range 1-12). A retrospective serial study tested whether changes in peripheral blood TRB repertoire composition and diversity were associated with ART initiation and durable HIV suppression. Test extractions of a monoclonal T-cell line alongside about 30 polyclonal samples showed no cross-contamination during QIAcube processing.

Overall study results and their limits: A significant increase in TRB diversity was found to be associated with ART initiation, although TRB diversity was observed to remain significantly below that of transplant donor controls even after long-term ART. Narrower CDR3 length ranges were observed in HIV repertoires than in controls, and an antigen-experienced repertoire with only a slight naive shift after ART was suggested by the network structure. Because PBMC availability was limited, only the TCR beta chain was sequenced, with no alpha chain pairing. The samples were dated from about 2004 to 2017, and the ART regimens that were used may be less effective than current ART regimens. Because cell numbers in pre-ART samples were limited, unsorted PBMC were profiled instead of sorted CD4+ and CD8+ T cells. At every time point, the repertoire was dominated by expanded TRB clones first identified before ART initiation, although this dominance fluctuated and, in many PLHIV, declined after ART. Inferences about post-ART repertoire changes are limited because no data were available on ART adherence, viral resistance or therapy changes.

Participants were included only if at least one PBMC sample before ART initiation and at least two post-ART samples were available. Every participant with HIV received treatment in the United States of America. Before DNA extraction, cryopreserved samples containing about 0.9-11 million PBMC were thawed and washed. At the time of the earliest PBMC sample, participants with HIV were aged between roughly 20 and 55 years. PBMC samples from each participant spanned 1-4 timepoints before ART initiation and 2-8 timepoints after ART initiation, with a median of 7 samples. For every participant, serial HIV viral load, CD4+ T-cell count, ART history and demographic data were obtained. Genomic DNA was extracted from unsorted PBMC with a Qiagen kit on a QIAcube, processed in batches of 12 samples. The immunoSEQ hsTCRB v3.0 assay was used at survey level resolution to sequence the TRB variable region. A depth of 40,000-50,000 T-cell genomes per sample was targeted for TRB sequencing. TRB libraries were pooled and sequenced on an Illumina MiSeq using a v3 150-cycle kit. The paper's processing steps were these. Analysis of repertoires was carried out in R inside a reproducible Nextflow workflow spanning QC, data transformation and analysis. LymphoSeq2, an R package for AIRR-Seq data exploration, was used to implement custom analyses. Four samples yielding fewer than 5000 total TRB sequences were excluded, leaving over 150 analyzed HIV repertoires. Among the 170 to 200 HIV repertoires that were kept, under 60 were collected before ART initiation and 120 to 140 were collected after ART initiation. Repertoires were downsampled to 5000 TRB nucleotide sequences, and summary statistics were averaged over 100 downsampling iterations. Only TRB sequences with CDR3 regions of at least seven amino acids were retained for analysis. Two measures captured diversity: a Shannon entropy-derived clonality score and the Gini coefficient. Repertoire networks linked the top 5000 CDR3 amino acid sequences whenever two sequences differed by an edit distance of one. For TRB CDR3 amino acid sequences, GLIPH2 was used to predict antigen specificity groups and MHC restriction. To flag known CMV, EBV, HIV or tissue antigen associations, CDR3 amino acid sequences were matched against VDJdb and McPAS-TCR. Pre-ART, post-ART and control groups were compared with Wilcoxon signed-rank tests and Holm-Bonferroni correction. TCRdb carries this immuneACCESS record with in-frame sequences only. Its versions omit some clonotypes, under half of them owing to an unresolved V gene in the studies checked, with the rest unexplained. From that table come the V and J calls and clone size; the DNA was used to work out D and trimming. This sample holds approximately 29,000 clones; about 77% were observed only once. Of the sample, about a tenth is held by the ten largest clones.

CDR1 and CDR2 (SGDLS, YYNGEE) derive from the germline V gene. Germline trimming: 3 bases from V, 0 bases from J; junction bases outside gene matches: 12. Counted from cysteine to phenylalanine, this CDR3 has 19 amino acids. The read is trimmed to its CDR3 DNA, 57 bases read in frame from base 1. On this clone: No antigen is known for it. No qualities accompany the bases; no much larger clone lies one base away.

The source was unsorted PBMCs, collected 1.5 years before starting antiretroviral therapy. The chain uses TRBV9 and TRBJ2-6; TRBD2 lines up with 7 middle nucleotides. The origin of this receptor is a young man with HIV. The nucleotide sequence reads as follows: TGTGCCAGCAGCGCACCTACCGGGACTAAACACTCTGGGGCCAACGTCCTGACTTTC. It translates as CASSAPTGTKHSGANVLTF.